These 29 T cell receptor beta chains share one sample of origin, sequenced in a study of T cells in Graves' hyperthyroidism and ophthalmopathy. The source material, RNA transcripts, was used to amplify TCR beta CDR3 regions. First-round RT-PCR targeting the TCR CDR3 was performed with the HTBI primer set. A single record per CDR3 protein comes from TCRdb applying MiXCR to the multiplex PCR reads. The table lists 500,000 or so distinct CDR3 sequences, over 15% of them singletons. The specimen was blood. The source is a woman younger than 30 with Graves' ophthalmopathy.

This clonotype showed up just a few times. Here the CDR3 reads CSARDVGAGGSFFYGYTF. CDR3 coding DNA: TGCAGTGCTAGGGATGTTGGGGCAGGTGGATCCTTCTTCTATGGCTACACCTTC. The chain uses TRBV20-1 and TRBJ1-2, with D tentatively TRBD1 (5 bases). The CDR3 runs 18 residues. With 3 bases removed from V and 4 bases from J, the gap between germline ends came to 27 bases. Germline CDR1 DFQATT, CDR2 SNEGSKA (reference sequence).

This clonotype was seen many times. J is TRBJ1-2 and V is TRBV12-3 or TRBV12-4; D gene unclear. The CDR3 spans 12 residues. V lost 3 bases and J lost 4, with 6 bases in between. The chain's CDR3 is CASSFVTYGYTF. The CDR3 region has the DNA TGTGCCAGCAGTTTTGTCACCTATGGCTACACCTTC.

The CDR3 coding sequence is TGTGCCAGCAGCTTGGTCGGGGGCCGGGGGTCTAACTATGGCTACACCTTC. As protein: CASSLVGGRGSNYGYTF. The J gene is TRBJ1-2, the V gene TRBV5-6; possible D gene TRBD1, 6 bases. Germline V CDR1 and CDR2: SGHDT, YYEEEE. Trimming took off 0 bases at V and 0 bases at J, with 15 bases between the two ends. This CDR3 region has 17 residues.

This clonotype was detected many times. V and J are TRBV18 and TRBJ1-1; TRBD1 aligns across 9 bases. CDR3 length: 15 amino acids. Germline values: CDR1 KGHSH, CDR2 LQKENI. Unmatched junction bases numbered 2, after V lost 1 base and J lost 2 bases. CDR3 DNA: TGTGCCAGCTCACCACAACAGGGGGCCAACACTGAAGCTTTCTTT. Translating gives CASSPQQGANTEAFF.

This clonotype has just a few counts. The CDR3 coding sequence is TGTGCCAGCAGTTACTTTGGCGGGAGACACAATGAGCAGTTCTTC. Translation: CASSYFGGRHNEQFF. The chain joins TRBV6-9 to TRBJ2-1; 7 nucleotides match TRBD2. V trimming: 3 bases; J trimming: 5 bases; junction bases outside the gene matches: 7. CDR3 size: 15 residues. Germline V lookup: CDR1 MNHGY, CDR2 SVAAGI.

This clonotype was seen repeatedly, ten times or more. DNA of the CDR3: TGCAGTGCTAGAGAGGAGGGGGCCTACAATGAGCAGTTCTTC. Its protein product is CSAREEGAYNEQFF. The chain carries TRBV20-1 and TRBJ2-1; TRBD1 or TRBD2 may be the D gene (6 bases each). V gave up 0 bases and J gave up 2 bases, with 8 bases separating them. This CDR3 has 14 amino acids. Germline values: CDR1 DFQATT, CDR2 SNEGSKA (reference sequence).

The sample holds many counts of this clonotype. The rearrangement uses TRBV30 and TRBJ1-1; tentative D call: TRBD1 (5 bases). V dropped 2 bases and J dropped 3 bases, with 13 bases sitting between them. Germline CDR1 is GTSNPN and CDR2 is SVGIG (reference sequence). The CDR3 extends over 14 amino acids. Written as DNA, the CDR3 is TGTGCCTGGAGTAAGGGGTATCGGGACACTGAAGCTTTCTTT. Translated: CAWSKGYRDTEAFF.

At least ten counts were recorded for this clonotype. The chain carries TRBV5-5 and TRBJ1-1; D not certain. The CDR3 runs 13 residues. The V and J ends lost 1 base and 4 bases respectively, with 8 bases between them. Germline V gives CDR1 SGHKS, CDR2 YYEKEE (reference sequence). The chain's CDR3 is CASSLTRITEAFF. The CDR3 DNA follows: TGTGCCAGCAGCTTGACGAGGATCACTGAAGCTTTCTTT.

This clonotype was seen repeatedly, ten times or more. The chain combines TRBV5-1 with TRBJ1-1, with D possibly TRBD1 on 5 matching bases. Between the trimmed V and J ends, which lost 6 bases and 0 bases, there was a span of 18 bases. The germline V gene encodes CDR1 SGHRS and CDR2 YFSETQ. The CDR3 is 16 residues long. The CDR3 region is CASTRGAGLMNTEAFF. CDR3 DNA: TGCGCCAGCACCCGTGGGGCGGGTCTCATGAACACTGAAGCTTTCTTT.

The chain has TRBV4-3 and TRBJ2-7, with TRBD1 matching 7 bases. Germline V CDR1 and CDR2: LGHNA, YSLEER. The length of the CDR3 is 15 residues. Trimming removed 5 bases from V and 4 bases from J; junction bases left unmatched: 11. In nucleotides, the CDR3 is TGCGCCAGCAGCTATCCGGGACAGTCTCTTTACGAGCAGTACTTC. It encodes CASSYPGQSLYEQYF.

This clonotype was found many times. The chain couples TRBV6-1 to TRBJ2-7, with TRBD1 matching 7 bases. The germline CDR1 and CDR2 sequences are MNHNS and SASEGT. This CDR3 comprises 18 residues. V shed 11 bases and J 0 bases; nucleotides not matched to a gene: 22. The CDR3: CAGGIQGETNQSSYEQYF. CDR3 nucleotides: TGTGCCGGCGGCATTCAGGGGGAAACAAACCAAAGCTCCTACGAGCAGTACTTC.

This clonotype was found many times. The rearrangement links TRBV28 to TRBJ2-4; D remains ambiguous. Trimming removed 2 bases at V and 0 bases at J, with 11 bases between. Germline CDR1 and CDR2: MDHEN and SYDVKM. The length of the CDR3 is 16 residues. The CDR3 bases are TGTGCCAGCAGTTTAATGGGCGAATTAGCCAAAAACATTCAGTACTTC. Translating gives CASSLMGELAKNIQYF.

J is TRBJ2-2 and V is TRBV5-5, with D uncertain. Germline CDR1 and CDR2: SGHKS and YYEKEE (reference sequence). This CDR3 contains 14 residues. Trimming cost V 2 bases and J 9 bases, with 14 bases left between them. CDR3: CASSFFRSRWELFF. CDR3 sequence (DNA): TGTGCCAGCAGCTTTTTTCGCTCCCGATGGGAGCTGTTTTTT.

V is TRBV14 and J is TRBJ1-2; D unclear. CDR3 size: 14 residues. The germline gives CDR1 SGHDN, CDR2 FVKESK. Trimming cost V 0 bases and J 14 bases, with 19 bases left between them. CDR3 residues: CASSQDLSAGPRTF. CDR3 DNA sequence: TGTGCCAGCAGCCAAGATCTTAGTGCAGGCCCGAGGACCTTC.

This clonotype was recorded many times. This sequence joins TRBV12-3 or TRBV12-4 and TRBJ2-5; 10 bases are a match to TRBD1. This CDR3 contains 17 residues. V was clipped by 6 bases and J by 5 bases; unmatched bases: 15. CDR3: CASSPLDRGRSKETQYF. DNA for the CDR3: TGTGCCAGCAGCCCCCTCGACAGGGGGCGAAGCAAGGAGACCCAGTACTTC.

This clonotype was found many times. The chain is built from TRBV28 and TRBJ2-1; D possibly uses TRBD1 or TRBD2 (5 bases each). Germline values: CDR1 MDHEN, CDR2 SYDVKM. The germline V and J ends were trimmed by 5 bases and 6 bases, with 23 bases remaining between them. CDR3 length: 17 amino acids. The chain's CDR3 is CASSLISFGRDPNEQFF. The CDR3, as DNA: TGTGCCAGCAGTCTCATATCCTTCGGCAGGGACCCCAATGAGCAGTTCTTC.

This clonotype has at least ten counts. One end of the junction is discordant with germline, which a read error may explain. The chain combines TRBV3-1 with TRBJ2-3, with 13 bases matching TRBD2. This CDR3 is built from 15 residues. Germline assignment: CDR1 LGHDT and CDR2 YNNKEL (reference sequence). The DNA for the CDR3 is TGTGCCACCAGCGGGACTAGCGGGAACACAGATACGCAGTATTTT. This translates into CATSGTSGNTDTQYF.

Only a few counts were recorded for this clonotype. The chain uses TRBV7-8 and TRBJ1-6, with unresolved D. Germline lookup yields CDR1 SGHVS and CDR2 FQNEAQ. The V end was cut by 0 bases, the J end by 0 bases, with 9 bases between. This CDR3 contains 17 residues. DNA of the CDR3: TGTGCCAGCAGCTTAGCGCTAGGGAGCTCCTATAATTCACCCCTCCACTTT. Translating it yields CASSLALGSSYNSPLHF.

CDR3 sequence (DNA): TGTGCCAGCAGCCCTCCCCCGGGACAGGGGGCGATCGCCGGAAACATTCAGTACTTC. It specifies CASSPPPGQGAIAGNIQYF. The V gene is TRBV7-6, the J gene TRBJ2-4; 12 nucleotides align to TRBD1. V lost 5 bases and J lost 6; bases outside the gene matches: 17. The germline V gene has CDR1 SGHVS and CDR2 FNYEAQ. The CDR3 extends over 19 amino acids. The entire variable domain, with the rest obtained from reference TRBV7-6 and TRBJ2-4, is as follows: GAGVSQSPRYKVTKRGQDVALRCDPISGHVSLYWYRQALGQGPEFLTYFNYEAQQDKSGLPNDRFSAERPEGSISTLTIQRTEQRDSAMYRCASSPPPGQGAIAGNIQYFGAGTRLSVL.

The chain has TRBV20-1 and TRBJ1-4; 7 positions agree with TRBD1. In germline, CDR1 is DFQATT, CDR2 SNEGSKA (reference sequence). This CDR3 spans 14 amino acids. The V gene end was trimmed by 5 bases and the J gene end by 8 bases; junction bases not matched to a gene: 11. CDR3 nucleotide sequence: TGCAGTGCTCGCCCGGGGACAGCGGAGGAAAAACTGTTTTTT. It codes for CSARPGTAEEKLFF.

This clonotype was counted many times. The chain couples TRBV28 to TRBJ1-2; no reliable D call. Germline values: CDR1 MDHEN, CDR2 SYDVKM. V was clipped by 2 bases and J by 0 bases, with 7 bases between them. There are 14 residues in the CDR3. CDR3 amino acids: CASSLGRTNYGYTF. The DNA for the CDR3 is TGTGCCAGCAGTTTAGGACGAACTAACTATGGCTACACCTTC.

This clonotype was counted ten times or more. V gene TRBV6-2 or TRBV6-3 combines with J gene TRBJ2-7; 7 bases are shared with TRBD1. The CDR3 runs to 16 residues. Germline V CDR1 and CDR2: MNHEY, SVGEGT. Unmatched junction bases numbered 13, after V lost 5 bases and J lost 3 bases. The CDR3 is CASSPLDRATGYEQYF. The CDR3 DNA sequence: TGTGCCAGCAGTCCCTTAGACAGGGCGACTGGCTACGAGCAGTACTTC.

In this sample, this clonotype turned up many times. The CDR3 sequence: CASRHDGIGTGELFF. The CDR3 DNA reads TGTGCCAGCAGACACGACGGAATTGGGACCGGGGAGCTGTTTTTT. V and J are TRBV27 and TRBJ2-2; no definite D call. This CDR3 region has 15 residues. CDR1 MNHEY and CDR2 SMNVEV come from the germline V gene (reference sequence). V lost 6 bases to trimming and J lost 5 bases, with 16 bases between them.

This clonotype was detected ten times or more. The chain uses TRBV30 and TRBJ1-1, with D possibly matching TRBD1 (6 bases). Germline V CDR1 and CDR2: GTSNPN, SVGIG (reference sequence). Trimming shortened V by 5 bases and J by 7 bases, and 14 bases separated the two germline ends. The CDR3 extends over 12 amino acids. The CDR3, as DNA: TGTGCCTGGGACTTTACAGGGAATGAAGCTTTCTTT. This sequence encodes CAWDFTGNEAFF.

This clonotype turned up a few times. This chain joins TRBV12-5 and TRBJ2-5; 7 bases match TRBD1. The germline V gene has CDR1 LGHNT and CDR2 FRNRAP. The CDR3 has 14 residues. Trimming at V came to 6 bases and at J to 2 bases, leaving 6 bases not matched to a gene. CDR3 protein: CASGATGPQETQYF. The CDR3 coding sequence is TGTGCTAGTGGGGCGACAGGGCCACAAGAGACCCAGTACTTC.

This clonotype was counted a few times. This chain links TRBV27 with TRBJ2-2, with no clear D. V dropped 1 base and J dropped 6 bases, with 12 bases sitting between them. Germline V gives CDR1 MNHEY, CDR2 SMNVEV (reference sequence). CDR3 length equals 15 residues. Here the CDR3 reads CASSLYYVNAGELFF. The CDR3, as DNA: TGTGCCAGCAGTTTATACTACGTCAACGCCGGGGAGCTGTTTTTT.

This chain uses TRBV6-1 with TRBJ1-2; 8 bases are a match to TRBD1. CDR3 length equals 14 residues. The germline gives CDR1 MNHNS, CDR2 SASEGT. V shed 5 bases, J shed 7 bases, and the junction held 9 bases outside the gene matches. CDR3 in amino acids: CASSPDRAYSGYTF. The CDR3 DNA follows: TGTGCCAGCAGTCCGGACAGGGCCTATTCTGGCTACACCTTC.

The chain is built from TRBV5-5 and TRBJ1-5; D ambiguous. CDR1 is SGHKS and CDR2 is YYEKEE in the germline V gene (reference sequence). Trimming shortened V by 0 bases and J by 4 bases, and 14 bases separated the two germline ends. The CDR3 runs 16 residues. CDR3 region: CASSLGFRGSNQPQHF. CDR3 in DNA: TGTGCCAGCAGCTTGGGGTTTCGGGGTTCTAATCAGCCCCAGCATTTT. Together with reference TRBV5-5 and TRBJ1-5, the CDR3 gives the full variable domain: DAGVTQSPTHLIKTRGQQVTLRCSPISGHKSVSWYQQVLGQGPQFIFQYYEKEERGRGNFPDRFSARQFPNYSSELNVNALLLGDSALYLCASSLGFRGSNQPQHFGDGTRLSIL.

This clonotype was picked up a small number of times. The chain carries TRBV6-1 and TRBJ2-6; D is uncertain. The germline CDR1 and CDR2 sequences are MNHNS and SASEGT. V was clipped by 1 base and J by 0 bases, with 19 bases between them. The CDR3 loop spans 20 amino acids. The CDR3 spells CASSEDAIFGFSSGANVLTF. CDR3 sequence (DNA): TGTGCCAGCAGTGAAGACGCAATATTCGGGTTCAGCTCTGGGGCCAACGTCCTGACTTTC.